The 27 T cell receptor beta chains in this list originate from one sample, sequenced in a study of T cell responses to AZD1222 COVID-19 vaccine (dated by TCRdb to about 2021). Libraries were made using the immunoSEQ multiplex PCR assay. This immuneACCESS table, as held by TCRdb, lists in-frame sequences with V and J called but not all clones. Of the missing ones, under half trace to an unresolved V gene in checked studies; the others have no known cause. This sample comprises 130,000 or so clones, 70% to 90% of them detected only once. About 3% of the sample is taken by the ten largest. What the time point label conveys for this sample: baseline before first vaccination. The sequenced sample was peripheral blood, obtained on day 0 of AZD1222 vaccination. The receptors originated from an adult in good health.

The chain combines TRBV30 with TRBJ1-1; 7 bases are a match to TRBD1. CDR3 size: 14 residues. Germline V gene lookup returns CDR1 GTSNPN and CDR2 SVGIG (reference sequence). The trim removed 0 bases at V and 1 base at J, leaving 2 bases unmatched. The CDR3 sequence: CAWSVQGRNTEAFF. Written as DNA, the CDR3 is TGTGCCTGGAGTGTACAGGGGCGGAACACTGAAGCTTTCTTT.

The chain joins TRBV29-1 to TRBJ1-1, with a tentative D call TRBD1 (5 bases). The CDR3 totals 13 residues. Trimming cost V 0 bases and J 5 bases, with 10 bases left between them. CDR1 and CDR2 from the germline V gene are SQVTM and ANQGSEA. As DNA, the CDR3 is TGCAGCGTTGAAGATAGGGGTACAACTGAAGCTTTCTTT. This gives the protein CSVEDRGTTEAFF.

Turning to this clone: A junction end diverges from the germline sequence, so it may reflect a read error. The rearrangement links TRBV7-9 to TRBJ2-7; 14 bases line up with TRBD2. Germline values: CDR1 SEHNR, CDR2 FQNEAQ (reference sequence). The CDR3 sequence is 13 residues long. For the CDR3, the DNA is TGTGCCAGCACACCGGGACTAGCGGGAGACAGGCACTTC. This encodes CASTPGLAGDRHF.

The chain uses TRBV6-6 and TRBJ2-5; weak D call: TRBD1 (5 bases). V lost 8 bases to trimming and J lost 5 bases, with 21 bases between them. CDR3 length equals 15 residues. Germline CDR1 is MNHNY and CDR2 is SVGAGI (reference sequence). The CDR3 region has the DNA TGTGCCAGCGTGAGCCAGGCAGGGTCTGGGGAGACCCAGTACTTC. This codes for CASVSQAGSGETQYF.

This clone showed up just once. This chain connects TRBV9 to TRBJ2-1; 11 bases fit TRBD2. The length of the CDR3 is 17 residues. After removal of 2 bases from V and 4 bases from J, the junction contained 8 bases not matched to a gene. Looked up from germline, CDR1 is SGDLS and CDR2 is YYNGEE. The CDR3 DNA follows: TGTGCCAGCAGCGTTCGTCTAGCGGGGGGCGGTTACAATGAGCAGTTCTTC. The encoded protein is CASSVRLAGGGYNEQFF.

The chain carries TRBV5-1 and TRBJ2-6; a possible D gene is TRBD2 (5 bases). CDR1 SGHRS and CDR2 YFSETQ come from the germline V gene. The CDR3 is 15 amino acids. V was shortened by 5 bases and J by 2 bases, with 11 bases between the two germline ends. The CDR3 region is CASRPLGAGANVLTF. CDR3 DNA sequence: TGCGCCAGCAGGCCGCTCGGGGCTGGGGCCAACGTCCTGACTTTC.

The chain recombines TRBV9 with TRBJ1-3, with 9 bases aligning to TRBD1. The CDR3 extends over 15 amino acids. Germline CDR1 is SGDLS and CDR2 is YYNGEE. V was clipped by 3 bases and J by 2 bases; unmatched bases: 3. CDR3: CASSEGQGPGNTIYF. The CDR3 nucleotides read TGTGCCAGCAGCGAGGGACAGGGTCCTGGAAACACCATATATTTT.

The chain links TRBV18 to TRBJ1-5; no firm D call. The CDR3 loop spans 15 amino acids. The germline gives CDR1 KGHSH, CDR2 LQKENI. The V end was cut by 2 bases, the J end by 0 bases, with 8 bases between. The CDR3 here is CASSPRKNSNQPQHF. The CDR3 DNA is TGTGCCAGCTCACCAAGAAAAAATAGCAATCAGCCCCAGCATTTT.

This chain joins TRBV6-5 and TRBJ2-7; tentative D call: TRBD2 (6 bases). Germline V lookup: CDR1 MNHEY, CDR2 SVGAGI. The V and J ends lost 0 bases and 5 bases respectively, with 14 bases between them. CDR3 length: 15 residues. The CDR3 loop is CASSYSLARGDEQYF. DNA of the CDR3: TGTGCCAGCAGTTACTCGCTAGCGAGAGGGGACGAGCAGTACTTC.

The chain is built from TRBV4-2 and TRBJ1-3; D is unclear. The germline V and J ends were trimmed by 4 bases and 0 bases, with 10 bases remaining between them. The CDR3 totals 15 residues. Per the germline V gene, CDR1 is LGHNA and CDR2 is YNFKEQ. The CDR3 DNA follows: TGTGCCAGCAGCCCCCCGTTACTCTCTGGAAACACCATATATTTT. It codes for CASSPPLLSGNTIYF.

This chain connects TRBV4-3 to TRBJ1-2; D possibly corresponds to TRBD1 (5 bases). The CDR3 has 15 residues. V was trimmed by 1 base and J by 0 bases, leaving 9 bases between them. The germline V gene has CDR1 LGHNA and CDR2 YSLEER. This CDR3 reads CASSQADRANYGYTF. CDR3 nucleotides: TGCGCCAGCAGCCAAGCTGACAGAGCTAACTATGGCTACACCTTC.

The chain uses TRBV10-3 and TRBJ2-1; TRBD2 is a possible D gene (6 bases). Between the trimmed V and J ends, which lost 5 bases and 5 bases, there was a span of 10 bases. CDR3 length: 13 amino acids. Germline CDR1 and CDR2: ENHRY and SYGVKD. CDR3 coding DNA: TGTGCCATCAGTCCAACGGGAGACAATGAGCAGTTCTTC. It translates to CAISPTGDNEQFF.

The genes are TRBV5-1 and TRBJ2-1, with 11 bases fitting TRBD2. Germline V gene lookup returns CDR1 SGHRS and CDR2 YFSETQ. V trimming: 2 bases; J trimming: 5 bases; junction bases outside the gene matches: 6. This CDR3 spans 16 amino acids. The CDR3: CASSLSTSGANNEQFF. DNA for the CDR3: TGCGCCAGCAGCTTATCGACTAGCGGGGCAAACAATGAGCAGTTCTTC.

The chain links TRBV27 to TRBJ1-2; D is unresolved. Germline V gene sequence: CDR1 MNHEY, CDR2 SMNVEV (reference sequence). The CDR3 is made up of 13 amino acids. V lost 0 bases to trimming and J lost 0 bases, with 2 bases between them. CDR3 region: CASSLSSNYGYTF. For the CDR3, the DNA is TGTGCCAGCAGTTTATCCTCTAACTATGGCTACACCTTC.

The gene calls are TRBV5-6 and TRBJ2-4; 7 positions agree with TRBD2. The CDR3 sequence is 16 residues long. V lost 5 bases to trimming and J lost 0 bases; unmatched junction nucleotides: 8. The germline gives CDR1 SGHDT, CDR2 YYEEEE. The CDR3 loop is CASSWVRGSAKNIQYF. As DNA, the CDR3 is TGTGCCAGCAGTTGGGTGCGGGGGTCAGCCAAAAACATTCAGTACTTC.

CDR3 in DNA: TGTGCCAGCAGTTACTCGGGGACAGGGAAGGGAAACACCATATATTTT. Amino acid sequence: CASSYSGTGKGNTIYF. J is TRBJ1-3 and V is TRBV6-5, with TRBD1 identical over 9 bases. J was trimmed by 4 bases and V by 0 bases; bases with no gene match: 4. The CDR3 has 16 amino acids. CDR1 is MNHEY and CDR2 is SVGAGI in the germline V gene.

The chain has TRBV19 and TRBJ2-4; 14 nucleotides match TRBD2. The CDR3 covers 18 residues. Germline CDR1 is LNHDA and CDR2 is SQIVND (reference sequence). The V and J ends lost 4 bases and 1 base, in that order; junction bases with no gene match: 6. In DNA, the CDR3 is TGTGCCAGTAGTACGACTAGCGGGAGGGGTTTTGCCAAAAACATTCAGTACTTC. Encoded protein: CASSTTSGRGFAKNIQYF.

The J gene is TRBJ1-1, the V gene TRBV6-2 or TRBV6-3; the D is unclear. This CDR3 region has 17 residues. In germline, CDR1 is MNHEY, CDR2 SVGEGT. Trimming took off 5 bases at V and 1 base at J, with 20 bases between the two ends. The CDR3 coding sequence is TGTGCCAGCAGTAGAGCAACCTGGAGGGAGAAGAACACTGAAGCTTTCTTT. It translates to CASSRATWREKNTEAFF.

The V call is TRBV10-3, the J call TRBJ2-5; 7 bases align to TRBD2. CDR1 and CDR2 (germline): ENHRY, SYGVKD. CDR3 length: 14 amino acids. Trimming took 4 bases from V and 5 from J; bases not matched to a gene: 7. The CDR3 coding sequence is TGTGCCATCAGTGTGACTAGCTTGACGGAGACCCAGTACTTC. Translated: CAISVTSLTETQYF.

The chain uses TRBV28 and TRBJ1-4; D gene uncertain. The CDR3 sequence is 13 residues long. CDR1 is MDHEN and CDR2 is SYDVKM in the germline V gene. V was pared by 6 bases and J by 8 bases, with 13 bases between. The CDR3 nucleotides are TGTGCCAGCAGGACCGGGGTGGGAGAAAAACTGTTTTTT. This codes for CASRTGVGEKLFF.

This clone turned up a few times. The rearrangement joins TRBV5-1 to TRBJ2-3; D possibly corresponds to TRBD1 (6 bases). Trimming cost V 4 bases and J 4 bases, with 19 bases left between them. The CDR3 consists of 16 residues. The germline CDR1 and CDR2 sequences are SGHRS and YFSETQ. CDR3 DNA sequence: TGCGCCAGCAGCCTGACGGGCAGGGGCAAGGCAGATACGCAGTATTTT. This codes for CASSLTGRGKADTQYF.

This chain links TRBV9 with TRBJ1-6; tentatively, D is TRBD1 (5 bases). Germline assignment: CDR1 SGDLS and CDR2 YYNGEE. This CDR3 comprises 14 residues. Trimming took off 1 base at V and 8 bases at J, with 10 bases between the two ends. CDR3 amino acids: CASSVRGRDSPLHF. DNA for the CDR3: TGTGCCAGCAGCGTAAGGGGCCGGGATTCACCCCTCCACTTT. The whole variable domain, filled in from reference TRBV9 and TRBJ1-6, reads DSGVTQTPKHLITATGQRVTLRCSPRSGDLSVYWYQQSLDQGLQFLIQYYNGEERAKGNILERFSAQQFPDLHSELNLSSLELGDSALYFCASSVRGRDSPLHFGNGTRLTVT.

The rearrangement joins TRBV2 to TRBJ2-5; 8 positions agree with TRBD1. Germline CDR1 reads SNHLY; CDR2 reads FYNNEI. V gave up 5 bases and J gave up 5 bases; unmatched junction bases: 10. The CDR3 has 15 amino acids. The CDR3 sequence: CASSTQGGRGETQYF. CDR3 bases: TGTGCCAGCAGTACACAGGGGGGAAGGGGTGAGACCCAGTACTTC.

The chain combines TRBV9 with TRBJ2-2; TRBD1 or TRBD2 may be the D gene (6 bases each). This CDR3 is 16 amino acids long. The V end lost 4 bases, the J end lost 3 bases, and 16 bases lay between the germline ends. CDR1 and CDR2 from the germline V gene are SGDLS and YYNGEE. CDR3 loop: CASSPGPGEDTGELFF. The CDR3 coding sequence is TGTGCCAGCAGCCCGGGGCCAGGGGAGGACACCGGGGAGCTGTTTTTT.

This chain joins TRBV7-9 and TRBJ1-6; D ambiguous. Trimming took off 7 bases at V and 7 bases at J, with 14 bases between the two ends. Germline CDR1 reads SEHNR; CDR2 reads FQNEAQ (reference sequence). This CDR3 has 14 amino acids. CDR3 nucleotide sequence: TGTGCCAGCACCCACGGCCGGGAAAATTCACCCCTCCACTTT. Protein sequence: CASTHGRENSPLHF.

The V call is TRBV29-1, the J call TRBJ1-2; D is perhaps TRBD1 (5 bases). The CDR3 totals 14 residues. The germline V gene encodes CDR1 SQVTM and CDR2 ANQGSEA. V gave up 2 bases and J gave up 4 bases, with 14 bases separating them. CDR3 sequence reads: CSVETNTRGYGYTF. The CDR3 bases are TGCAGCGTTGAAACCAACACAAGGGGCTATGGCTACACCTTC.

V and J are TRBV11-1 and TRBJ2-3; TRBD1 matches at 8 bases. The CDR3 has 16 residues. CDR1 SGHAT and CDR2 FQDESV come from the germline V gene (reference sequence). Unmatched junction bases numbered 7, after V lost 5 bases and J lost 0 bases. The CDR3 DNA is TGTGCCAGCAGCCCAACACAGGGGGTGAGCACAGATACGCAGTATTTT. Encoded protein: CASSPTQGVSTDTQYF.